This TCR beta chain is from a study of shared clonotypes between healthy human individuals. Study outcomes and limitations: Estimated richness values were generally larger in naive subsets than in memory subsets. At large depth, rarefaction still showed sorted-subset sequencing to be incomplete. Only blood underwent sampling, and tissue repertoires likely differ.

About this clone: Its antigen is currently unknown.

In the study's own analysis: Filtering of immunoSEQ junctional sequences could not match full-length read filtering. Generated by immunoSEQ multiplex PCR, the TCRdb table keeps only in-frame clones and is missing some. The DNA was the basis for D and trimming; V, J and clone size are from that table. This sample has roughly 500,000 clones, with almost 97% found just once. The CDR3 extends over 16 amino acids. V was clipped by 7 bases and J by 6 bases, with 26 bases between them. In germline, CDR1 is SGHRS, CDR2 YFSETQ. The source is a woman in her 30s in good health. This chain links TRBV5-1 with TRBJ2-7; D is possibly TRBD2 (6 bases). The specimen sequenced was naive CD4+ T cells sorted from blood. The subset denotes: CD45RA+ positively selected. CDR3 sequence reads: CASAPGDTHVSLEQYF. CDR3 DNA sequence: TGCGCCAGCGCACCGGGAGACACACACGTGAGTCTCGAGCAGTACTTC.